This TCR beta chain derives from a study of OX40 agonist ivuxolimab in advanced cancers. In the study overall: The treatment was a fully human IgG2 OX40 agonist, ivuxolimab. Hepatocellular carcinoma, melanoma, renal cell or head and neck cancer occurred in dose-escalation patients.

The table came from immunoSEQ multiplex PCR; TCRdb's copy has only in-frame clones and leaves some out. This sample carries around 74,000 clones, around 92% of them seen once, and the ten largest clones take less than 3%. J lost 1 base, V lost 4 bases, and 11 bases had no gene match. Germline CDR1 is MGHRA and CDR2 is YSYEKL. The CDR3 runs to 17 residues. The genes are TRBV4-1 and TRBJ2-3; TRBD2 agrees at 7 bases. The clonotype was recovered from an adult with an advanced solid tumor such as melanoma, head and neck, liver or kidney cancer. Sequencing used CD4+ or CD8+ T cells sorted from blood, obtained in a trial of the OX40 agonist ivuxolimab. The CDR3 sequence: CASSPSGAGAGTDTQYF. The CDR3 coding sequence is TGCGCCAGCAGCCCCAGTGGGGCGGGAGCGGGCACAGATACGCAGTATTTT.